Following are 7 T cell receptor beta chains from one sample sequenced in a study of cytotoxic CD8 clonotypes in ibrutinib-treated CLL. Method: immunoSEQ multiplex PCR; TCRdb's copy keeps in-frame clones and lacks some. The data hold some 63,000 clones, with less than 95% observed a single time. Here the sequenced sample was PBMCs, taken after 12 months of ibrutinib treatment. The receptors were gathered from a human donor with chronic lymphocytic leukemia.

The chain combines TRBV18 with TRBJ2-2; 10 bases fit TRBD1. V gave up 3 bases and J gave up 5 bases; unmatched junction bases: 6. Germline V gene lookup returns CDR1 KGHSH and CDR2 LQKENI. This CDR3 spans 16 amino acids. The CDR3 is CASSPLVDRGTGELFF. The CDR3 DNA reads TGTGCCAGCTCACCTTTGGTGGACAGGGGGACCGGGGAGCTGTTTTTT.

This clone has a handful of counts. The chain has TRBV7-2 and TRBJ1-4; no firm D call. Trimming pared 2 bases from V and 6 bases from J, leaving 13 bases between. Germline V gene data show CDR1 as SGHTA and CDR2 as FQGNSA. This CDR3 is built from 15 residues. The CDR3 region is CASSLYAGWDEKLFF. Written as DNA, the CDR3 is TGTGCCAGCAGCTTATATGCCGGGTGGGATGAAAAACTGTTTTTT.

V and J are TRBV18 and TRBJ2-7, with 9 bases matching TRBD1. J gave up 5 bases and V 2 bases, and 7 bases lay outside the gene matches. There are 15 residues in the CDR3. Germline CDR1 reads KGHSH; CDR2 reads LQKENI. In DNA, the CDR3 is TGTGCCAGCTCACCATCGTGGGGACAGGGAAACGAGCAGTACTTC. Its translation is CASSPSWGQGNEQYF.

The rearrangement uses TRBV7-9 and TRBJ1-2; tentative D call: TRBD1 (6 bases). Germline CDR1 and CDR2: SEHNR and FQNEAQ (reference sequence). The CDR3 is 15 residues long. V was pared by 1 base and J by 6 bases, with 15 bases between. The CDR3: CASSLGGLRGDGYTF. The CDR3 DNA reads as TGTGCCAGCAGCTTAGGGGGGCTTCGGGGAGATGGCTACACCTTC. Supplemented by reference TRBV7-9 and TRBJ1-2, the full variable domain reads DTGVSQNPRHKITKRGQNVTFRCDPISEHNRLYWYRQTLGQGPEFLTYFQNEAQLEKSRLLSDRFSAERPKGSFSTLEIQRTEQGDSAMYLCASSLGGLRGDGYTFGSGTRLTVV.

The CDR3 loop is CASSLLGNEQFF. In DNA, the CDR3 is TGTGCCAGCAGCCTTCTCGGGAATGAGCAGTTCTTC. V is TRBV9 and J is TRBJ2-1; unclear D gene. V lost 4 bases and J lost 7, with 9 bases in between. The germline gives CDR1 SGDLS, CDR2 YYNGEE. This CDR3 is built from 12 residues.

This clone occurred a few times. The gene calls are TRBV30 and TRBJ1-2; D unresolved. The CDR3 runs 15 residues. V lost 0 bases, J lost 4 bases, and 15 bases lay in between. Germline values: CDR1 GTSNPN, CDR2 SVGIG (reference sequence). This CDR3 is CAWSVSLGFGYGYTF. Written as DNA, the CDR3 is TGTGCCTGGAGTGTTTCTCTGGGCTTCGGCTATGGCTACACCTTC.

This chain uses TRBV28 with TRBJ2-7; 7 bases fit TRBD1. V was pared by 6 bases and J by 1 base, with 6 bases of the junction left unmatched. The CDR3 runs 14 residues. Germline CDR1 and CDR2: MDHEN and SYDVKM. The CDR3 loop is CASRPTGVSYEQYF. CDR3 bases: TGTGCCAGCAGACCAACAGGGGTTTCCTACGAGCAGTACTTC.